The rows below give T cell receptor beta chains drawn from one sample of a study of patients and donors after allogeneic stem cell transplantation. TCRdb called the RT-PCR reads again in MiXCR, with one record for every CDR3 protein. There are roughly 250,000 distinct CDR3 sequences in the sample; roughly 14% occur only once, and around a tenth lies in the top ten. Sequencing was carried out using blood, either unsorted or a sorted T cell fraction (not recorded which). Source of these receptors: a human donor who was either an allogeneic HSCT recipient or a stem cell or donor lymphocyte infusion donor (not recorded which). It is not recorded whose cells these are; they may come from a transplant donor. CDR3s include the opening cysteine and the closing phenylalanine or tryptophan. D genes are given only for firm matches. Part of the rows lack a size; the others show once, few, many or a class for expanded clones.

TGTGCCAGCAGCTTCACCGGGACAGGGGAGGGCTACACCTTC,CASSFTGTGEGYTF,.,TRBV7-9,TRBJ1-2,TRBD1
TGCAGTGCTGACGGCGCGGGGCTTTCCTACGAGCAGTACTTC,CSADGAGLSYEQYF,few,TRBV20-1,TRBJ2-7,.
TGTGCCAGCAGCTTAGATCATGGGGGTAAAGAGACCCAGTACTTC,CASSLDHGGKETQYF,.,TRBV11-2,TRBJ2-5,.
TGTGCCAGCAGTCTGGTAGCCGGTAGCAATCAGCCCCAGCATTTT,CASSLVAGSNQPQHF,many,TRBV7-2,TRBJ1-5,.
TGTGCCAGCAGTGGCAGCAATTCAGAGACCCAGTACTTC,CASSGSNSETQYF,.,TRBV14,TRBJ2-5,.
TGTGCCAGCAGTGGAACCACAGATACGCAGTATTTT,CASSGTTDTQYF,once,TRBV12-3/TRBV12-4,TRBJ2-3,.
TGTGCCAGCAGCCGGGGACTAGCGGGACGGGGGACCCAGTACTTC,CASSRGLAGRGTQYF,many,TRBV14,TRBJ2-5,TRBD2
TGCAGTGCTAGGGGAGCACTAGCAAGGAGGGAGACCCAGTACTTC,CSARGALARRETQYF,few,TRBV20-1,TRBJ2-5,.
TGTGCCAGCAGCTTAAGAGACAGGGGAGAGCAGTACTTC,CASSLRDRGEQYF,many,TRBV7-9,TRBJ2-7,TRBD1
TGTGCCAGCAGGCCAAGCACAGATACGCAGTATTTT,CASRPSTDTQYF,many,TRBV7-2,TRBJ2-3,.
TGTGCCAGCAGTTACTCGAGGCCGGGAGTTGCTCATGAGCAGTTCTTC,CASSYSRPGVAHEQFF,few,TRBV6-5,TRBJ2-1,.
TGTGCCAGCAGTCCCTCCGGGACTAGCGGGGGGGCGGAAGAGACCCAGTACTTC,CASSPSGTSGGAEETQYF,few,TRBV28,TRBJ2-5,TRBD2
TGCAGCGTTCGCGTGAACACCGGGGAGCTGTTTTTT,CSVRVNTGELFF,.,TRBV29-1,TRBJ2-2,.
TGTGCCAGCAGCCAAGCTCAGGGGGAGAGCAATGAGCAGTTCTTC,CASSQAQGESNEQFF,.,TRBV4-2,TRBJ2-1,TRBD1
TGCAGTGCGAGCCGGGACAGGGATCAGCCCCAGCATTTT,CSASRDRDQPQHF,many,TRBV20-1,TRBJ1-5,TRBD1
TGCAGTGCTGATATGACTAGCGGGGGTCCCTCTGGGGCCAACGTCCTGACTTTC,CSADMTSGGPSGANVLTF,.,TRBV20-1,TRBJ2-6,TRBD2
TGTGCCAGCAGCGTATCAGACAGGGGGCCTGGAAACACCATATATTTT,CASSVSDRGPGNTIYF,.,TRBV9,TRBJ1-3,TRBD1
TGTGCCAGCAGAGGGATCTCCTACGAGCAGTACTTC,CASRGISYEQYF,many,TRBV6-5,TRBJ2-7,.
TGCGCCAGCCCCCTTTTAGCGGGGGGGGGGCGCGAGCAGTACTTC,CASPLLAGGGREQYF,.,TRBV5-1,TRBJ2-7,TRBD2
TGTGCCAGTAGCGCCCCTGGGGGTGGGGGGGGCGATGAGCAGTTCTTC,CASSAPGGGGGDEQFF,.,TRBV19,TRBJ2-1,.
TGTGCCAGCAGTGTCTCAGGGACCGATTCACCCCTCCACTTT,CASSVSGTDSPLHF,.,TRBV2,TRBJ1-6,.
TGTGCCAGCAGTTACGAATGGACAGCCTACGAGCAGTACTTC,CASSYEWTAYEQYF,few,TRBV6-5,TRBJ2-7,.